This is a list of T cell receptor beta chains from one sample in a study of T-cell memory formation after mild COVID-19. In TCRdb, the 5' RACE reads were re-called with MiXCR into one record per CDR3 protein. Here the sample spans some 410,000 distinct CDR3 sequences, around a quarter being singletons. Sequencing was done on a sample of PBMCs or a T cell subset sorted from them (not recorded which). Every receptor here comes from an adult woman who had mild COVID-19 (a few samples of this study predate the infection). Cell type and time point are not known. Each CDR3 is given with its conserved first and last residue. A D gene is named only where the DNA matches it firmly. Some rows have no size entry. The others give once, few or many, or a class for an expanded clone.

d_call	clone_size	v_call	j_call	cdr3_nt	cdr3_aa
-	-	TRBV11-3	TRBJ2-3	TGTGCCAGCAGCTTCGGACTGGAGACCACAGATACGCAGTATTTT	CASSFGLETTDTQYF
TRBD2	-	TRBV7-9	TRBJ2-3	TGTGCCAGCAGCTTCGAGAAAAGCGGGAGCTATTCAGATACGCAGTATTTT	CASSFEKSGSYSDTQYF
TRBD1	-	TRBV15	TRBJ2-1	TGTGCCACCAGCAGAGATTTTGACGGTGTACAGGGGGACAATGAGCAGTTCTTC	CATSRDFDGVQGDNEQFF
-	few	TRBV15	TRBJ2-3	TGTGCCACCAGCAGCGTGCGGGCCGTCCAAGATACGCAGTATTTT	CATSSVRAVQDTQYF
-	-	TRBV20-1	TRBJ1-1	TGCAGTGCCCTTAACCCCGGGGAGAAGGGGACTGAAGCTTTCTTT	CSALNPGEKGTEAFF
TRBD1	few	TRBV27	TRBJ1-2	TGTGCCAGCAGTCCGGCTGGGACAGGGGATGGCTACACCTTC	CASSPAGTGDGYTF
TRBD2	many	TRBV7-9	TRBJ2-1	TGTGCCAGCAGCTTAGGGACTAGCGGAGGCAATGAGCAGTTCTTC	CASSLGTSGGNEQFF
-	few	TRBV29-1	TRBJ2-1	TGCAGCGTACGACAGGGAGGGTACAATGAGCAGTTCTTC	CSVRQGGYNEQFF
-	-	TRBV29-1	TRBJ1-5	TGCAGCGTTGTGTCAGGGTATGGACAGCCCCAGCATTTT	CSVVSGYGQPQHF
TRBD1	-	TRBV15	TRBJ1-2	TGTGCCGTCTCGGGACAGGCCACCCCAACCTATGGCTACACCTTC	CAVSGQATPTYGYTF
-	few	TRBV5-5	TRBJ2-5	TGTGCCAGCAGCTCGGACAACCAAGAGACCCAGTACTTC	CASSSDNQETQYF